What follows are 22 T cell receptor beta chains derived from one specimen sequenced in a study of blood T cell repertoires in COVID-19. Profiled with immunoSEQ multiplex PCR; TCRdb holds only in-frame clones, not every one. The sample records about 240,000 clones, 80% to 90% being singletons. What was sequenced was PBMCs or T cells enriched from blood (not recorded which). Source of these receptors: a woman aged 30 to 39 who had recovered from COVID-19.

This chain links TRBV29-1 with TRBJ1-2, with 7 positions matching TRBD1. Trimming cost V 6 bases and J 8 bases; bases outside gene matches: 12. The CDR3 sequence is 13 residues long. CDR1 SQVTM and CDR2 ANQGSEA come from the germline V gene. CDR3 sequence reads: CSVGDRVEYGYTF. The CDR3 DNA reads TGCAGCGTCGGAGACAGGGTGGAGTACGGCTACACCTTC.

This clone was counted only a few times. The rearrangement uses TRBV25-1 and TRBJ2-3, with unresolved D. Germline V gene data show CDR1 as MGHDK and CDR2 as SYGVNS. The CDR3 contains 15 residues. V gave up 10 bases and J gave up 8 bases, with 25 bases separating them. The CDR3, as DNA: TGTGCCATCCTGAGTAGTACTCGCGGAAGACGTACGCAGTATTTT. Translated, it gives CAILSSTRGRRTQYF. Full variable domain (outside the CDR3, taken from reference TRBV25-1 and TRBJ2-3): EADIYQTPRYLVIGTGKKITLECSQTMGHDKMYWYQQDPGMELHLIHYSYGVNSTEKGDLSSESTVSRIRTEHFPLTLESARPSHTSQYLCAILSSTRGRRTQYFGPGTRLTVL.

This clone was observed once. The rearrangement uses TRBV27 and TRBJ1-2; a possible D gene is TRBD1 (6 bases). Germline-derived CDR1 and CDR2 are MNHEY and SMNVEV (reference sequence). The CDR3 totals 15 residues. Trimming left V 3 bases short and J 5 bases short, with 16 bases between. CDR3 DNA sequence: TGTGCCAGCAGTTTGACTTACAGGGCGGCATATGGCTACACCTTC. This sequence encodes CASSLTYRAAYGYTF.

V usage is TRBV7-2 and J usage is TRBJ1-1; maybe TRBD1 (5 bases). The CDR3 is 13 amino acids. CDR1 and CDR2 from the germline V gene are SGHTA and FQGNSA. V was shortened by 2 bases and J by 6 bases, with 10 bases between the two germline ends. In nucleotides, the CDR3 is TGTGCCAGCAGCTTAAATCAGGGCTCTGAAGCTTTCTTT. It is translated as CASSLNQGSEAFF. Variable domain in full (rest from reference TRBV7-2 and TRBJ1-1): GAGVSQSPSNKVTEKGKDVELRCDPISGHTALYWYRQSLGQGLEFLIYFQGNSAPDKSGLPSDRFSAERTGGSVSTLTIQRTQQEDSAVYLCASSLNQGSEAFFGQGTRLTVV.

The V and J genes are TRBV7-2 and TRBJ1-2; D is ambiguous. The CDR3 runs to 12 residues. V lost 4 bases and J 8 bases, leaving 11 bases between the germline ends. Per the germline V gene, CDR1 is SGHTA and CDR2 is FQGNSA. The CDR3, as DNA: TGTGCCAGCAGCTCGCGACTTTGGGGCTACACCTTC. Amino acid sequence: CASSSRLWGYTF.

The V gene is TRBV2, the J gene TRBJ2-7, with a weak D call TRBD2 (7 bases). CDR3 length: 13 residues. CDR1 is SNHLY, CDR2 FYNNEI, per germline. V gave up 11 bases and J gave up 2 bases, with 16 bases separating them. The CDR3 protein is CACEGGTTYEQYF. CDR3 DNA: TGTGCCTGCGAGGGGGGGACGACCTACGAGCAGTACTTC. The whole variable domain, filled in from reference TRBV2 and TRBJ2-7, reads EPEVTQTPSHQVTQMGQEVILRCVPISNHLYFYWYRQILGQKVEFLVSFYNNEISEKSEIFDDQFSVERPDGSNFTLKIRSTKLEDSAMYFCACEGGTTYEQYFGPGTRLTVT.

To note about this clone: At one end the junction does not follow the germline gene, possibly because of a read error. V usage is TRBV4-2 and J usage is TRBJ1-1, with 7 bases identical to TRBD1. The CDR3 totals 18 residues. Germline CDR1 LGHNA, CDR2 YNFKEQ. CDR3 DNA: TGTGCCAGCAGCCAAATTGGAGACACCGACAGGGTGAACGCTGAAGCTTTCTTT. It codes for CASSQIGDTDRVNAEAFF.

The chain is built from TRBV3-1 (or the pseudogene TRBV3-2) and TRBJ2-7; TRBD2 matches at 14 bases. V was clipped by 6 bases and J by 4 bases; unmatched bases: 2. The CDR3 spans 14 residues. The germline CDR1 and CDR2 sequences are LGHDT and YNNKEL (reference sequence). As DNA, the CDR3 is TGTGCCAGCAGTGGGACTAGCGGGAGTTACGAGCAGTACTTC. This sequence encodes CASSGTSGSYEQYF.

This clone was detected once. The CDR3 DNA follows: TGCGCCAGCAGCCAGAACAGGGGGCTCGTCGGCTACACCTTC. Translation gives CASSQNRGLVGYTF. The chain uses TRBV4-3 and TRBJ1-2; TRBD1 agrees at 9 bases. Germline V CDR1 and CDR2: LGHNA, YSLEER. The CDR3 has 14 amino acids. The V and J ends lost 3 bases and 8 bases, in that order; junction bases with no gene match: 7.

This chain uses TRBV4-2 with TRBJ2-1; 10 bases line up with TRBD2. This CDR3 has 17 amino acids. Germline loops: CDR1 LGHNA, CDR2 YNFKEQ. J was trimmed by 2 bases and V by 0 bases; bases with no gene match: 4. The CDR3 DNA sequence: TGTGCCAGCAGCCAAGACGGGACTAGCGCAACCTACAATGAGCAGTTCTTC. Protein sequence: CASSQDGTSATYNEQFF.

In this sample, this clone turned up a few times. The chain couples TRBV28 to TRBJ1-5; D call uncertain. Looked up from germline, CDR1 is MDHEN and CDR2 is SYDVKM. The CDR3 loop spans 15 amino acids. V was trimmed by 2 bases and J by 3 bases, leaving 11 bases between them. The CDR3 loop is CASSLQTGNNQPQHF. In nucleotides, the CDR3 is TGTGCCAGCAGTTTACAGACGGGAAACAATCAGCCCCAGCATTTT.

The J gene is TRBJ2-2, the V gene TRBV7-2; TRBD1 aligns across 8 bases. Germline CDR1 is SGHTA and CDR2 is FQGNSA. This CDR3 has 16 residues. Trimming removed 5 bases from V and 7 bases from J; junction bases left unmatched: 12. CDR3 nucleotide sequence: TGTGCCAGCAGCCCCCAGGCAGGGGGCTTATTCGGGGAGCTGTTTTTT. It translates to CASSPQAGGLFGELFF.

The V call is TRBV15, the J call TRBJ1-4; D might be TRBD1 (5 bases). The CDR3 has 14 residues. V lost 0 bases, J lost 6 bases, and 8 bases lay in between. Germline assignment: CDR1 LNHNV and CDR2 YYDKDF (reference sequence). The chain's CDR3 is CATSRDRADEKLFF. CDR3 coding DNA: TGTGCCACCAGCAGAGACAGGGCAGATGAAAAACTGTTTTTT.

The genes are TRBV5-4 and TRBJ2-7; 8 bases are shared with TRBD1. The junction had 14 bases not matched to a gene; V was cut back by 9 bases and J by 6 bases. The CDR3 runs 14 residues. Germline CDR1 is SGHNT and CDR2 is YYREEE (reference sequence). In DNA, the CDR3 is TGTGCCACCGAGGACAGGGAAGTTTTTGGCGAGCAGTACTTC. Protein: CATEDREVFGEQYF.

CDR3 sequence reads: CATWTVPGYTF. DNA for the CDR3: TGTGCCACTTGGACAGTTCCTGGCTACACCTTC. This chain joins TRBV7-9 and TRBJ1-2, with D possibly TRBD1 on 6 matching bases. The CDR3 has 11 amino acids. In germline, CDR1 is SEHNR, CDR2 FQNEAQ (reference sequence). V was clipped by 10 bases and J by 7 bases, with 13 bases between them.

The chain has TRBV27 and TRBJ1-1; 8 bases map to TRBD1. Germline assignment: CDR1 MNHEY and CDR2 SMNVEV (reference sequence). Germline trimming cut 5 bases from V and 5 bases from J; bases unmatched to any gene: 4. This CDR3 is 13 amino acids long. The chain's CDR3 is CASSGTGGTEAFF. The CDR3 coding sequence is TGTGCCAGCAGTGGAACAGGGGGTACTGAAGCTTTCTTT.

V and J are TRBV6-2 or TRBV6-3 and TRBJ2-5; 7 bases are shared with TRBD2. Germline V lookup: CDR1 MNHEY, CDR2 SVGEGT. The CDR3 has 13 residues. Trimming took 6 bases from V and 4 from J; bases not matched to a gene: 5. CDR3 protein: CASSSWGGETQYF. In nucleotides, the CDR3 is TGTGCCAGCAGCTCATGGGGGGGAGAGACCCAGTACTTC.

CDR3 sequence: CSVGHASSYEQYF. The CDR3 region has the DNA TGCAGCGTTGGACACGCGAGCTCCTACGAGCAGTACTTC. V usage is TRBV29-1 and J usage is TRBJ2-7; D is ambiguous. Trimming stripped 4 bases from V and 0 bases from J, with 10 bases between. The germline gives CDR1 SQVTM, CDR2 ANQGSEA. The CDR3 covers 13 residues.

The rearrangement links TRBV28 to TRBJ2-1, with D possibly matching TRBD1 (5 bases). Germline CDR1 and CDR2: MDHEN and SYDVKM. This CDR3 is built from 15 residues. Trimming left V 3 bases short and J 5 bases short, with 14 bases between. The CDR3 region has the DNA TGTGCCAGCAGTTTGAGGCAAGGGGTGAACAATGAGCAGTTCTTC. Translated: CASSLRQGVNNEQFF.

CDR3 in DNA: TGTGCCAGCAGTGAATGGGGCATCCCTGAAGCTTTCTTT. Its translation is CASSEWGIPEAFF. The chain combines TRBV25-1 with TRBJ1-1; D might be TRBD1 (5 bases). Looked up from germline, CDR1 is MGHDK and CDR2 is SYGVNS. Deletions cut 1 base from V and 6 bases from J, with 9 bases between. The CDR3 runs 13 residues.

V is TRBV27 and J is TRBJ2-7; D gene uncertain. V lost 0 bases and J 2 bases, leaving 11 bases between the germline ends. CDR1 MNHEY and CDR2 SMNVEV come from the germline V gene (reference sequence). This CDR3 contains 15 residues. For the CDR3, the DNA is TGTGCCAGCAGTTTATCGATGCAGGTAGCCTACGAGCAGTACTTC. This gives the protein CASSLSMQVAYEQYF.

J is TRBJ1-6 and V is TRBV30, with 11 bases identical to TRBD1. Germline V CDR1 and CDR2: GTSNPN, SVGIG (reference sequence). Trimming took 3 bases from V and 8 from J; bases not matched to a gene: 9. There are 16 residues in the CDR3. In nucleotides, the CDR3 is TGTGCCTGGAGGGCACGTTTGGGACAGGGGGATTCACCCCTCCACTTT. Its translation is CAWRARLGQGDSPLHF.